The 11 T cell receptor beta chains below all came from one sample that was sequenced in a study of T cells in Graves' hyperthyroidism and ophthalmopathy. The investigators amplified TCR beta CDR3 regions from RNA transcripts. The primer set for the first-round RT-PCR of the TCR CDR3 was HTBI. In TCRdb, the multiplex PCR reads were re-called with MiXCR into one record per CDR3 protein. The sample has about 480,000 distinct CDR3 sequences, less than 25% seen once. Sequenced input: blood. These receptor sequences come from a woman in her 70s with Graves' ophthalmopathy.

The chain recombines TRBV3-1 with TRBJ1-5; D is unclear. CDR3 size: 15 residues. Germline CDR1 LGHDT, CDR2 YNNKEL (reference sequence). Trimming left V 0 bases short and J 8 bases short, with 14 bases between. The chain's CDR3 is CASSQESRPAEPQHF. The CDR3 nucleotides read TGTGCCAGCAGCCAAGAATCCAGGCCCGCAGAGCCCCAGCATTTT.

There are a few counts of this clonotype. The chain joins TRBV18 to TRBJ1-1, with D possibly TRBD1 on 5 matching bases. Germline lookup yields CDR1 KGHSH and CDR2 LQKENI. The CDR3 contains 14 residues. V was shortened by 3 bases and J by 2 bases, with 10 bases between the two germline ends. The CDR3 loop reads CASSPQDRNTEAFF. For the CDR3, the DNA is TGTGCCAGCTCACCCCAAGACAGAAACACTGAAGCTTTCTTT.

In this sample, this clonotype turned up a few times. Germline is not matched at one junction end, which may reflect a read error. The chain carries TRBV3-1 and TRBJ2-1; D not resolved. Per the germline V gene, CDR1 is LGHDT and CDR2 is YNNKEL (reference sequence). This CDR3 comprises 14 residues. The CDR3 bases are TGTGCCAGCAACCAAGGTACGAGGAGCAATGAGCAGTTCTTC. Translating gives CASNQGTRSNEQFF.

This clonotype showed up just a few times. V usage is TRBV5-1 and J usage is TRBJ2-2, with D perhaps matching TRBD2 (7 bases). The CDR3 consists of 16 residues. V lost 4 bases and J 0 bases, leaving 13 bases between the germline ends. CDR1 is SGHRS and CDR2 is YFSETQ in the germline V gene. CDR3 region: CASSITGRANTGELFF. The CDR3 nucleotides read TGCGCCAGCAGCATCACAGGGAGGGCGAACACCGGGGAGCTGTTTTTT.

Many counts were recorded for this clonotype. CDR3 sequence reads: CARYRTSGKTTDTQYF. The CDR3 coding sequence is TGTGCTAGATACCGGACTAGCGGGAAAACCACAGATACGCAGTATTTT. The chain carries TRBV12-5 and TRBJ2-3; 12 nucleotides align to TRBD2. This CDR3 spans 16 amino acids. The ends lost 9 bases at V and 2 bases at J; junction bases unmatched: 9. The V gene's germline CDR1 is LGHNT and CDR2 FRNRAP.

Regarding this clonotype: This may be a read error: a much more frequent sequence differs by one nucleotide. CDR3 in amino acids: CASSSLANVEAQYF. The DNA for the CDR3 is TGTGCCAGCAGTTCACTAGCGAACGTTGAGGCCCAGTACTTC. The rearrangement uses TRBV28 and TRBJ2-5; 7 bases match TRBD2. V lost 4 bases and J lost 9; bases outside the gene matches: 11. CDR1 is MDHEN and CDR2 is SYDVKM in the germline V gene. The CDR3 loop spans 14 amino acids.

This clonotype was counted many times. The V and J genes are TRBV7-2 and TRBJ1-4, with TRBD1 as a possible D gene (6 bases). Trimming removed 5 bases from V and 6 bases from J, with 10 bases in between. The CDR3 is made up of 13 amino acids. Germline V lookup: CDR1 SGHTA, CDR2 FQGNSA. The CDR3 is CASSQWTDEKLFF. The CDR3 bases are TGTGCCAGCAGCCAGTGGACAGATGAAAAACTGTTTTTT.

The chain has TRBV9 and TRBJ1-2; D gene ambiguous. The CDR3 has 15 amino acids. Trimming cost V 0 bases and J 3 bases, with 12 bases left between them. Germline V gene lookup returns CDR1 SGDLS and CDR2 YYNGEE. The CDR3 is CASSVGFGVYYGYTF. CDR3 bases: TGTGCCAGCAGCGTAGGGTTTGGGGTCTACTATGGCTACACCTTC. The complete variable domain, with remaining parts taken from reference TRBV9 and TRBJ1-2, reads DSGVTQTPKHLITATGQRVTLRCSPRSGDLSVYWYQQSLDQGLQFLIQYYNGEERAKGNILERFSAQQFPDLHSELNLSSLELGDSALYFCASSVGFGVYYGYTFGSGTRLTVV.

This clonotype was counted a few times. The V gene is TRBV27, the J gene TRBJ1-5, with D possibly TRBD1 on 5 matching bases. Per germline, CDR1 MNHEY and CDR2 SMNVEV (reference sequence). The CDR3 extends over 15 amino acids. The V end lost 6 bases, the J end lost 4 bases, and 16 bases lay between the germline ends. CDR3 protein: CASRLRGGTNQPQHF. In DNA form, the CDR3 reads TGTGCCAGCAGGCTCCGGGGAGGGACGAATCAGCCCCAGCATTTT.

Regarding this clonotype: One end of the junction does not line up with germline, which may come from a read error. CDR3 region: CAFSEGRNTEAFF. The CDR3 nucleotides are TGTGCCTTCAGTGAGGGCAGAAACACTGAAGCTTTCTTT. The chain carries TRBV10-3 and TRBJ1-1; D is uncertain. Germline CDR1 reads ENHRY; CDR2 reads SYGVKD. The CDR3 sequence is 13 residues long.

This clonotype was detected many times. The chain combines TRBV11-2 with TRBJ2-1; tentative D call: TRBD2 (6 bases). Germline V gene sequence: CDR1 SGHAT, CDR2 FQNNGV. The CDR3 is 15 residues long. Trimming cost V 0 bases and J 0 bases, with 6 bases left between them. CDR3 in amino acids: CASSLETSSYNEQFF. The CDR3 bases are TGTGCCAGCAGCTTAGAGACTAGCTCCTACAATGAGCAGTTCTTC.